The rows below give T cell receptor beta chains drawn from one sample of a study of shared clonotypes between healthy human individuals. Sequencing used immunoSEQ multiplex PCR; TCRdb keeps in-frame clones, though not all of them. The sample shows about 2,100,000 clones, roughly 91% of them seen only once. Material for sequencing was naive CD8+ T cells from PBMCs. These receptors all stem from a man younger than 30 in good health. Some clones in this sample may be carry-over from other donors' samples. CDR3s include the opening cysteine and the closing phenylalanine or tryptophan. The D gene is left open where the match is weak. Size is stated for part of the rows, as once, few or many counts, or as a class when the clone is expanded.

DNA: TGTGCCACCCACCTTATATCCGAAGGGGGAGACCAAGAGACCCAGTACTTC
CDR3: CATHLISEGGDQETQYF
J: TRBJ2-5
D: -
V: TRBV28
size: -

DNA: TGTGCCAGCAGCTGGTCCAGGGGGACCTACGAGCAGTACTTC
CDR3: CASSWSRGTYEQYF
J: TRBJ2-7
D: TRBD1
V: TRBV5-4
size: -

DNA: TGTGCCAGCAGTTCCCTCTCCGGTCAGGAGCAGTTCTTC
CDR3: CASSSLSGQEQFF
J: TRBJ2-1
D: -
V: TRBV6-5
size: once

DNA: TGTGCCAGCAGCTTCCAGATTCCAAACACCGGGGAGCTGTTTTTT
CDR3: CASSFQIPNTGELFF
J: TRBJ2-2
D: -
V: TRBV7-9
size: -

DNA: TGTGCCAGCAGTCTGGGTTTGAACACTGAAGCTTTCTTT
CDR3: CASSLGLNTEAFF
J: TRBJ1-1
D: -
V: TRBV28
size: few

DNA: TGTGCCAGCAGCCCGGGGGGGAGTGGCAACGAGCAGTACTTC
CDR3: CASSPGGSGNEQYF
J: TRBJ2-7
D: TRBD2
V: TRBV9
size: -

DNA: TGTGCCAGCAGCCGGGACGTTTACAATGAGCAGTTCTTC
CDR3: CASSRDVYNEQFF
J: TRBJ2-1
D: -
V: TRBV5-6
size: -

DNA: TGTGCCAGCAGGCCCCACCCCGAGCAGTACTTC
CDR3: CASRPHPEQYF
J: TRBJ2-7
D: -
V: TRBV6-1
size: once

DNA: TGTGCCAGCAGCCCAGCCCCGAGCTCCTACAATGAGCAGTTCTTC
CDR3: CASSPAPSSYNEQFF
J: TRBJ2-1
D: -
V: TRBV7-9
size: -

DNA: TGTGCCAGTAGTAGCGGGAGCTCCTACGAGCAGTACTTC
CDR3: CASSSGSSYEQYF
J: TRBJ2-7
D: TRBD2
V: TRBV19
size: -

DNA: TGTGCCAGCAGCACCGGACGGGGTCCCCAGCATTTT
CDR3: CASSTGRGPQHF
J: TRBJ1-5
D: -
V: TRBV13
size: -

DNA: TGTGCCAGCAGTTTATCCAGATTGGGGGGCTATGGCTACACCTTC
CDR3: CASSLSRLGGYGYTF
J: TRBJ1-2
D: -
V: TRBV27
size: once

DNA: TGTGCCAGCGGTCTAACGGGGAGCAATCAGCCCCAGCATTTT
CDR3: CASGLTGSNQPQHF
J: TRBJ1-5
D: -
V: TRBV14
size: -

DNA: TGTGCCAGCAGCCCCGTGTTGGGGAAGGGCGAGCAGTACTTC
CDR3: CASSPVLGKGEQYF
J: TRBJ2-7
D: -
V: TRBV7-9
size: -

DNA: TGTGCCAGCAGCTCAACAGGGACCGCGGACGAAGCTTTCTTT
CDR3: CASSSTGTADEAFF
J: TRBJ1-1
D: -
V: TRBV28
size: -

DNA: TGTGCCAGCAGCGTGGCGGGTGAGGCCTCCTACGAGCAGTACTTC
CDR3: CASSVAGEASYEQYF
J: TRBJ2-7
D: -
V: TRBV9
size: -

DNA: TGTGCCAGCAGCCCTGGCGGGGAGGGAGGCTACGAGCAGTACTTC
CDR3: CASSPGGEGGYEQYF
J: TRBJ2-7
D: TRBD2
V: TRBV5-6
size: -

DNA: TGTGCCATCAGTGTTACCCCGGGACAGGGGTCCAAGATTGATGGCTACACCTTC
CDR3: CAISVTPGQGSKIDGYTF
J: TRBJ1-2
D: TRBD1
V: TRBV10-3
size: -

DNA: TGTGCCAGCAGCCCCGGGACTCACAATGAGCAGTTCTTC
CDR3: CASSPGTHNEQFF
J: TRBJ2-1
D: -
V: TRBV7-9
size: few

DNA: TGCGCCAGCAGCGAAGGATTGAACACTGAAGCTTTCTTT
CDR3: CASSEGLNTEAFF
J: TRBJ1-1
D: -
V: TRBV5-1
size: -

DNA: TGTGCCAGCAGTCCCCGGGCGGGCAGGAACACTGAAGCTTTCTTT
CDR3: CASSPRAGRNTEAFF
J: TRBJ1-1
D: -
V: TRBV27
size: -

DNA: TGTGCCAGCAGTTTTGGCACGAGCTCCTACGAGCAGTACTTC
CDR3: CASSFGTSSYEQYF
J: TRBJ2-7
D: -
V: TRBV27
size: -

DNA: TGTGCCAGCAGCCAAACCCGGGGAAGTTCCGGGGAGCTGTTTTTT
CDR3: CASSQTRGSSGELFF
J: TRBJ2-2
D: -
V: TRBV28
size: -

DNA: TGTGCCAGCATGACAGGCCATGAGCAGTTCTTC
CDR3: CASMTGHEQFF
J: TRBJ2-1
D: -
V: TRBV6-5
size: few

DNA: TGTGCCAGCGGACTAGCGGTGTTGAATGAGCAGTTCTTC
CDR3: CASGLAVLNEQFF
J: TRBJ2-1
D: TRBD2
V: TRBV27
size: -